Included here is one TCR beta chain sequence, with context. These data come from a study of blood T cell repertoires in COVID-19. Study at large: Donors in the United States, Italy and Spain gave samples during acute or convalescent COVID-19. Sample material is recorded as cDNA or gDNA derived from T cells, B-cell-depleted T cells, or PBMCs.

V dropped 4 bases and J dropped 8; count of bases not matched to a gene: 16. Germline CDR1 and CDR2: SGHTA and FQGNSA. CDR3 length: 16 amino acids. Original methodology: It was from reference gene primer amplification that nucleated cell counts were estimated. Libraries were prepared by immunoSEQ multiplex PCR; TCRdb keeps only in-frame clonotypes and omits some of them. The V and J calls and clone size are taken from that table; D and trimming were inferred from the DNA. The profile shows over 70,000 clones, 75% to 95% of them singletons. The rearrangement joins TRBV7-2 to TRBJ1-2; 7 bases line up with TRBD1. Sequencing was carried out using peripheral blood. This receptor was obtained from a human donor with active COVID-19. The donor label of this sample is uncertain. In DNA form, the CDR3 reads TGTGCCAGCAGCTATCGGACAGGTAGCCCTCCTGGGGGCTACACCTTC. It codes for CASSYRTGSPPGGYTF. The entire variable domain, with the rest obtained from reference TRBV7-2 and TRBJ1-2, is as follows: GAGVSQSPSNKVTEKGKDVELRCDPISGHTALYWYRQSLGQGLEFLIYFQGNSAPDKSGLPSDRFSAERTGGSVSTLTIQRTQQEDSAVYLCASSYRTGSPPGGYTFGSGTRLTVV.